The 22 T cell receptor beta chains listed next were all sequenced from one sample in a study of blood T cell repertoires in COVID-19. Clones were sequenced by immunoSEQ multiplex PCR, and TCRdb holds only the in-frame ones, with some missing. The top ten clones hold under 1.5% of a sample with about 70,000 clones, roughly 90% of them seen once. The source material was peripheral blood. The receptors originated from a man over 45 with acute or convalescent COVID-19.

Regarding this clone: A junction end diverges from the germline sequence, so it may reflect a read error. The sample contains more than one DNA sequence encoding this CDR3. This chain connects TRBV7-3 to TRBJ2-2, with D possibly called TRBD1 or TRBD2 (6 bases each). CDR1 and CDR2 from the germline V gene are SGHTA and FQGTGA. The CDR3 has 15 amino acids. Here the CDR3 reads CASSLGGTNTGELFF. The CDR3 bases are TGTGCCAGTAGCTTAGGGGGGACCAACACCGGGGAGCTGTTTTTT.

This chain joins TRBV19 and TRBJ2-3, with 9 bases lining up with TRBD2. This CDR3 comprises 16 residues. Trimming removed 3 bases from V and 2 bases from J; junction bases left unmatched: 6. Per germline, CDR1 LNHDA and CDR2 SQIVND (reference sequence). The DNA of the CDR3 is TGTGCCAGTAGTATTGGGCGGGGGGGGCTCACAGATACGCAGTATTTT. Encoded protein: CASSIGRGGLTDTQYF.

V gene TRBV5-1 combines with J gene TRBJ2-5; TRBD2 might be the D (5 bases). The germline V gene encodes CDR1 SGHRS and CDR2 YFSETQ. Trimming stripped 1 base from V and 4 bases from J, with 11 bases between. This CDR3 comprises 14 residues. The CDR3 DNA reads TGCGCCAGCAGCTTGAGGGATGCGGGAGAGACCCAGTACTTC. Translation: CASSLRDAGETQYF.

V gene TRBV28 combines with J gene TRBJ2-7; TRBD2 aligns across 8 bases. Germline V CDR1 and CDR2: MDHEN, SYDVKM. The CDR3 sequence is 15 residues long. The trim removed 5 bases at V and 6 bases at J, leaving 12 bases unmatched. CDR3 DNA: TGTGCCAGCAGTCTAGCGGGTCAGGGGAATCGCGAGCAGTACTTC. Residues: CASSLAGQGNREQYF.

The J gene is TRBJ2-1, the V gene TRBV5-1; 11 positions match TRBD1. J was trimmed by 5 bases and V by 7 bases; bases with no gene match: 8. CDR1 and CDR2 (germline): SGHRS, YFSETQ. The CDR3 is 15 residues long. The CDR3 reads CASGPGQGGHNEQFF. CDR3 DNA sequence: TGCGCCAGCGGTCCGGGACAGGGGGGACACAATGAGCAGTTCTTC.

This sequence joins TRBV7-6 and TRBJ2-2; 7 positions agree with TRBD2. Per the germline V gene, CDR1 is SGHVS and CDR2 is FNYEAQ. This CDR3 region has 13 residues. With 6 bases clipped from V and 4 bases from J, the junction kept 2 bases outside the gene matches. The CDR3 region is CASRGGSTGELFF. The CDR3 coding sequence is TGTGCCAGCAGGGGAGGGAGCACCGGGGAGCTGTTTTTT.

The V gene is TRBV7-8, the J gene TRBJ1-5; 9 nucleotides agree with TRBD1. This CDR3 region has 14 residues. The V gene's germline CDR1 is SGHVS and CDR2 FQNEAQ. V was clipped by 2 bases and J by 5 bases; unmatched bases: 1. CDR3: CASSLTGGDQPQHF. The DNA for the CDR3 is TGTGCCAGCAGCTTAACAGGGGGCGATCAGCCCCAGCATTTT.

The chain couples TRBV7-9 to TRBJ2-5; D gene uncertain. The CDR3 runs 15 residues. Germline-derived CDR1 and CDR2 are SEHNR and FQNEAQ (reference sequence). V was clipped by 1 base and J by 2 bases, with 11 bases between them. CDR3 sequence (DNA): TGTGCCAGCAGCTTAGTACAGACCCCTCAAGAGACCCAGTACTTC. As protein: CASSLVQTPQETQYF.

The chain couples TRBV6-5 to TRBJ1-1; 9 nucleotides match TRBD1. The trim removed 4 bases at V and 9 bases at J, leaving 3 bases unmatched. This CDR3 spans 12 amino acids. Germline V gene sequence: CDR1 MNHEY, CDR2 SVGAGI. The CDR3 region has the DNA TGTGCCAGCAGTTTCGGGACAGGGCAAGCTTTCTTT. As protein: CASSFGTGQAFF.

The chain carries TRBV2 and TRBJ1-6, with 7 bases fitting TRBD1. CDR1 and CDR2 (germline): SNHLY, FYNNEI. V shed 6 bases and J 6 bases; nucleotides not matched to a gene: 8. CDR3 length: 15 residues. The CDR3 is CASSGPGQINSPLHF. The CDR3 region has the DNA TGTGCCAGCAGCGGCCCGGGACAGATTAATTCACCCCTCCACTTT. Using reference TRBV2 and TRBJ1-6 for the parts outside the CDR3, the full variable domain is EPEVTQTPSHQVTQMGQEVILRCVPISNHLYFYWYRQILGQKVEFLVSFYNNEISEKSEIFDDQFSVERPDGSNFTLKIRSTKLEDSAMYFCASSGPGQINSPLHFGNGTRLTVT.

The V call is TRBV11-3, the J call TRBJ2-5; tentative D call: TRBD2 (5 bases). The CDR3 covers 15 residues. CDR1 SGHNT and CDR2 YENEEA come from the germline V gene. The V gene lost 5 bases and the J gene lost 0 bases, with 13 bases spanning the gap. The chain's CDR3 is CASSPGRGDQETQYF. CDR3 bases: TGTGCCAGCAGCCCCGGACGGGGTGACCAAGAGACCCAGTACTTC.

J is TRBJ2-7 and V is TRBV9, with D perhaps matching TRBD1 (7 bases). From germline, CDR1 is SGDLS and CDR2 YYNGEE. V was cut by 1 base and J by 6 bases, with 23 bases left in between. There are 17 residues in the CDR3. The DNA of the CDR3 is TGTGCCAGCAGCGTATCAGGTAGCGGAATTACAGGGGTCGAGCAGTACTTC. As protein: CASSVSGSGITGVEQYF.

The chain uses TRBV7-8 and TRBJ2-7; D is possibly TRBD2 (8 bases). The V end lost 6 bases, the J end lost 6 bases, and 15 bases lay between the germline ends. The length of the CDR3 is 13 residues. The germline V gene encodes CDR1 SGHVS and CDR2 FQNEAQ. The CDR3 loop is CASSHREGAEQYF. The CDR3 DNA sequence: TGTGCCAGCAGTCACCGGGAGGGGGCCGAGCAGTACTTC.

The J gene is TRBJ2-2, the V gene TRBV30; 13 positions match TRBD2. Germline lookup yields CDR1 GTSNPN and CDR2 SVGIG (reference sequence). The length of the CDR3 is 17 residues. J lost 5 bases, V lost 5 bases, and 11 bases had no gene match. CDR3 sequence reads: CAWDGLAGATGTGELFF. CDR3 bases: TGTGCCTGGGACGGACTAGCGGGGGCCACAGGAACCGGGGAGCTGTTTTTT.

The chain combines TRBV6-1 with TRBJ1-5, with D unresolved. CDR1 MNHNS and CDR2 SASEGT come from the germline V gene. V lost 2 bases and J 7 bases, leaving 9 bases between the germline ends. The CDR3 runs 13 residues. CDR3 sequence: CASSEREKQPQHF. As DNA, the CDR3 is TGTGCCAGCAGTGAACGGGAAAAGCAGCCCCAGCATTTT.

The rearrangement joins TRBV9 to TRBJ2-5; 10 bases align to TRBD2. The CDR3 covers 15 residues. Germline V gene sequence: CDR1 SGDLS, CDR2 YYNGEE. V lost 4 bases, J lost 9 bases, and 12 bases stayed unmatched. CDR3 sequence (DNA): TGTGCCAGCAGCCAGGCCACTAGCGGGATAATAGCCCAGTACTTC. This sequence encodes CASSQATSGIIAQYF.

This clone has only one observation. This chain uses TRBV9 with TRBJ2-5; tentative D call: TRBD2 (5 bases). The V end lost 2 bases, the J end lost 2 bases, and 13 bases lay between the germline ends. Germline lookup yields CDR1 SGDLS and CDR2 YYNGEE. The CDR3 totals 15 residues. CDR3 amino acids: CASSVLPTSQETQYF. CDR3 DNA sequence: TGTGCCAGCAGCGTGCTACCAACTAGTCAAGAGACCCAGTACTTC.

CDR3 DNA sequence: TGTGCCAGCAGTATACAGGGGACTCTTAACTATGGCTACACCTTC. Translated: CASSIQGTLNYGYTF. The chain couples TRBV27 to TRBJ1-2; TRBD1 agrees at 7 bases. J gave up 1 base and V 5 bases, and 7 bases lay outside the gene matches. Germline CDR1 reads MNHEY; CDR2 reads SMNVEV (reference sequence). This CDR3 spans 15 amino acids.

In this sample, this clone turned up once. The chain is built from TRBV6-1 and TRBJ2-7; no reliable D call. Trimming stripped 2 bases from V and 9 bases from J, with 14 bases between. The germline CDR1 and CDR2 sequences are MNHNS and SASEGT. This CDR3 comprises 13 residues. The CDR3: CASSETVSNAQYV. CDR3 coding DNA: TGTGCCAGCAGTGAAACTGTATCTAACGCGCAGTACGTC.

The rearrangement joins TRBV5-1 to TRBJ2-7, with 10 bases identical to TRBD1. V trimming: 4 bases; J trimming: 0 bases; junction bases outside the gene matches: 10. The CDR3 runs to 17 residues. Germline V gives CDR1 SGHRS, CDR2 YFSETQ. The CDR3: CASSPGDRGTSSYEQYV. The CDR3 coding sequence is TGCGCCAGCAGCCCCGGGGACAGGGGAACGAGCTCCTACGAGCAGTACGTC.

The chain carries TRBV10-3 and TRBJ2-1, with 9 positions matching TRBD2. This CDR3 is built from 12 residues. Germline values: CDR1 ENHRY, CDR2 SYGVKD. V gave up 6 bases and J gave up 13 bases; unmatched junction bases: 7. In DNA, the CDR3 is TGTGCCATCAGCGAAGCTAGCGGGAATCAGTTCTTC. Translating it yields CAISEASGNQFF.

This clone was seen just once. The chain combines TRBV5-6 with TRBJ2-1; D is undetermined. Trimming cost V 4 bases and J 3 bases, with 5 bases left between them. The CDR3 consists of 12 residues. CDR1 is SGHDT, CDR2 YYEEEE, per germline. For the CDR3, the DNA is TGTGCCAGCAGCCCGGGCTACAATGAGCAGTTCTTC. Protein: CASSPGYNEQFF.